This T cell receptor (beta chain) was retrieved from a study of shared clonotypes between healthy human individuals. Study-wide results and limits: A few donors shared approximately 5% of their naive CD4 clonotypes. Richness estimates generally favored naive over memory subsets. Deeper or shallower sequencing was expected to change how clonotypes are shared among donors.

Generated by immunoSEQ multiplex PCR, the TCRdb table keeps only in-frame clones and is missing some. Among about 2.4 million clones listed, approximately 93% were seen once. Trimming stripped 3 bases from V and 1 base from J, with 12 bases between. This CDR3 is built from 15 residues. Per the germline V gene, CDR1 is LNHDA and CDR2 is SQIVND (reference sequence). As regards this clone: Its antigen is unidentified.

Sequencing was done on a sample of naive CD4+ T cells from PBMCs. The subset is: CD45RA+ positively selected. This clonotype was sampled from a man aged 18 to 35 in good health. Some clones in this sample may be carry-over from other donors' samples. This chain uses TRBV19 with TRBJ1-1; D is unresolved. For the CDR3, the DNA is TGTGCCAGTAGTATCCCGACGGCAACGAACACTGAAGCTTTCTTT. It specifies CASSIPTATNTEAFF.